The 26 T cell receptor beta chains below were found in one sample sequenced in a study of identical twins. TCRdb ran MiXCR on the 5' RACE reads and lists one entry per CDR3 protein. The table lists around 490,000 distinct CDR3 sequences, 20% to 25% of them singletons. This sample also belongs to another study, concerning yellow fever vaccine responses in identical twins.

The sequencing input was CD4+ T cells sorted from blood. These receptors all stem from a woman in her late teens or twenties in good health.

The V gene is TRBV20-1, the J gene TRBJ2-3; weak D call: TRBD2 (5 bases). CDR3 length equals 17 residues. Germline loops: CDR1 DFQATT, CDR2 SNEGSKA (reference sequence). Between the trimmed V and J ends, which lost 0 bases and 0 bases, there was a span of 16 bases. The CDR3: CSAREVLWEISTDTQYF. The CDR3 bases are TGCAGTGCTAGAGAAGTGTTGTGGGAGATTAGCACAGATACGCAGTATTTT.

Notes on this clonotype: A read error may produce the germline difference seen at one junction end. The V call is TRBV12-3 or TRBV12-4, the J call TRBJ1-1, with 7 bases matching TRBD1. CDR3 length equals 11 residues. The DNA for the CDR3 is TGTGCCAGCAGCCGAACAGGGGCGGGGAGCTTT. Translating it yields CASSRTGAGSF.

The gene calls are TRBV6-5 and TRBJ2-3; D remains ambiguous. V lost 6 bases, J lost 6 bases, and 19 bases lay in between. Germline V gene sequence: CDR1 MNHEY, CDR2 SVGAGI. CDR3 size: 15 residues. CDR3 in amino acids: CASSDLSLGLDTQYF. CDR3 nucleotide sequence: TGTGCCAGCAGCGACTTGAGCCTCGGTCTGGATACGCAGTATTTT.

This chain connects TRBV5-1 to TRBJ1-3, with a possible D match to TRBD1 (6 bases). The CDR3 sequence is 16 residues long. CDR1 is SGHRS and CDR2 is YFSETQ in the germline V gene. V lost 4 bases to trimming and J lost 0 bases, with 14 bases between them. For the CDR3, the DNA is TGCGCCAGCAGCCAGGGGACGCCCGGCTCTGGAAACACCATATATTTT. Translated: CASSQGTPGSGNTIYF.

J is TRBJ2-7 and V is TRBV5-5, with 8 bases matching TRBD1. Per germline, CDR1 SGHKS and CDR2 YYEKEE (reference sequence). Trimming took 4 bases from V and 4 from J; bases not matched to a gene: 10. The CDR3 extends over 15 amino acids. The CDR3 DNA reads TGTGCCAGCAGCCCGCGGACAGGGATCAAGTACGAGCAGTACTTC. Translating gives CASSPRTGIKYEQYF.

In DNA, the CDR3 is TGTGCCAGCCGGACAGGGTCCTACAATGAGCAGTTCTTC. It yields the protein CASRTGSYNEQFF. The chain uses TRBV2 and TRBJ2-1, with 8 bases aligning to TRBD1. V lost 8 bases, J lost 1 base, and 1 base stayed unmatched. The germline CDR1 and CDR2 sequences are SNHLY and FYNNEI. The length of the CDR3 is 13 residues. The entire variable domain, with the rest obtained from reference TRBV2 and TRBJ2-1, is as follows: EPEVTQTPSHQVTQMGQEVILRCVPISNHLYFYWYRQILGQKVEFLVSFYNNEISEKSEIFDDQFSVERPDGSNFTLKIRSTKLEDSAMYFCASRTGSYNEQFFGPGTRLTVL.

This clonotype showed up many times. The V gene is TRBV5-1, the J gene TRBJ2-5; D is uncertain. The CDR3 totals 13 residues. CDR1 is SGHRS, CDR2 YFSETQ, per germline. V was cut by 0 bases and J by 1 base, with 4 bases left in between. DNA of the CDR3: TGCGCCAGCAGCTTGGACCCCCAAGAGACCCAGTACTTC. Translating gives CASSLDPQETQYF. Full variable domain (rest looked up from reference TRBV5-1 and TRBJ2-5): KAGVTQTPRYLIKTRGQQVTLSCSPISGHRSVSWYQQTPGQGLQFLFEYFSETQRNKGNFPGRFSGRQFSNSRSEMNVSTLELGDSALYLCASSLDPQETQYFGPGTRLLVL.

The chain recombines TRBV20-1 with TRBJ2-1; no firm D call. CDR1 is DFQATT and CDR2 is SNEGSKA in the germline V gene (reference sequence). This CDR3 region has 13 residues. Trimming pared 1 base from V and 5 bases from J, leaving 9 bases between. CDR3 residues: CSARAYWNNEQFF. The CDR3 nucleotides are TGCAGTGCTAGAGCCTATTGGAACAATGAGCAGTTCTTC.

This rearrangement joins TRBV9 to TRBJ1-1, with a weak D call TRBD1 (6 bases). This CDR3 is 15 amino acids long. V gave up 0 bases and J gave up 7 bases, with 16 bases separating them. In germline, CDR1 is SGDLS, CDR2 YYNGEE. The CDR3 is CASSVEDSPGFEAFF. CDR3 sequence (DNA): TGTGCCAGCAGCGTAGAGGACAGCCCGGGATTTGAAGCTTTCTTT.

In its sample, this clonotype was seen a few times. This chain uses TRBV6-1 with TRBJ1-2, with a weak D call TRBD1 (5 bases). CDR3 size: 15 residues. CDR1 is MNHNS and CDR2 is SASEGT in the germline V gene. Trimming stripped 3 bases from V and 5 bases from J, with 16 bases between. In DNA form, the CDR3 reads TGTGCCAGCAGTGAGCTGGCAGGGTTAGGATATGGCTACACCTTC. It specifies CASSELAGLGYGYTF.

The chain joins TRBV5-1 to TRBJ2-5, with 8 positions matching TRBD1. Germline CDR1 and CDR2: SGHRS and YFSETQ. This CDR3 is 14 amino acids long. The J segment lost 4 bases and the V segment lost 3 bases, leaving 5 bases of the junction unmatched. This CDR3 is CASSSTDRGETQYF. CDR3 nucleotide sequence: TGCGCCAGCAGCTCTACCGACAGGGGAGAGACCCAGTACTTC.

This clonotype was picked up a small number of times. The CDR3 reads CASSEARQNTEAFF. As DNA, the CDR3 is TGTGCCAGCAGTGAAGCGCGTCAGAACACTGAAGCTTTCTTT. V usage is TRBV2 and J usage is TRBJ1-1; the D is unclear. The germline CDR1 and CDR2 sequences are SNHLY and FYNNEI. Trimming removed 0 bases at V and 1 base at J, with 6 bases between. The CDR3 totals 14 residues.

This chain connects TRBV21-1 to TRBJ2-2. TRBV21-1 is classified as a pseudogene. This CDR3 is built from 15 residues. In nucleotides, the CDR3 is TGTGCCAGCAGCGTAAGATTGGGGAGCACCGGGGAGCTGTTTTTT. This sequence encodes CASSVRLGSTGELFF.

The J gene is TRBJ2-7, the V gene TRBV12-3 or TRBV12-4; a weak D match, TRBD1 (7 bases). Trimming cost V 6 bases and J 2 bases, with 20 bases left between them. This CDR3 region has 16 residues. CDR3 nucleotides: TGTGCCAGCAGGAGACAGGGAGGCCCGGGAGCCTACGAGCAGTACTTC. Translation: CASRRQGGPGAYEQYF.

Here the CDR3 DNA reads TGTGCCAGCTCACCAGAGGGACAGGGTCAGCCCCAGCATTTT. It translates to CASSPEGQGQPQHF. The rearrangement joins TRBV18 to TRBJ1-5, with 9 bases matching TRBD1. The CDR3 loop spans 14 amino acids. Germline CDR1 KGHSH, CDR2 LQKENI. With V trimmed by 2 bases and J by 6 bases, 2 bases remained unmatched.

The CDR3 is CASSSRGSYEQYF. CDR3 DNA sequence: TGCGCCAGCAGCTCCCGGGGCTCCTACGAGCAGTACTTC. V is TRBV5-1 and J is TRBJ2-7; D is perhaps TRBD2 (5 bases). With 3 bases removed from V and 0 bases from J, the gap between germline ends came to 7 bases. The CDR3 is 13 residues long. Per the germline V gene, CDR1 is SGHRS and CDR2 is YFSETQ.

V gene TRBV3-1 combines with J gene TRBJ2-1; tentatively, D is TRBD2 (6 bases). Trimming took 1 base from V and 5 from J, leaving 12 bases between them. Germline CDR1 is LGHDT and CDR2 is YNNKEL (reference sequence). This CDR3 is 15 amino acids long. CDR3 sequence: CASSQAGSGHNEQFF. The DNA of the CDR3 is TGTGCCAGCAGCCAAGCGGGGAGCGGGCACAATGAGCAGTTCTTC.

This clonotype was found a few times. This chain uses TRBV3-1 with TRBJ2-7; 8 bases align to TRBD2. CDR1 is LGHDT, CDR2 YNNKEL, per germline (reference sequence). After removal of 6 bases from V and 3 bases from J, the junction contained 10 bases not matched to a gene. The CDR3 extends over 15 amino acids. CDR3 region: CASSRTLAGRYEQYF. The CDR3 bases are TGTGCCAGCAGTCGAACTTTAGCGGGGCGCTACGAGCAGTACTTC.

The chain has TRBV20-1 and TRBJ1-4; possibly TRBD1 for D (6 bases). Germline lookup yields CDR1 DFQATT and CDR2 SNEGSKA (reference sequence). There are 11 residues in the CDR3. V was trimmed by 0 bases and J by 17 bases, leaving 13 bases between them. The CDR3 bases are TGCAGTGCTAGAGATTGGCCGGGACACTTTTTT. Translated, it gives CSARDWPGHFF.

The V call is TRBV28, the J call TRBJ2-2; D possibly corresponds to TRBD1 (5 bases). This CDR3 region has 14 residues. Trimming removed 5 bases from V and 6 bases from J, with 13 bases in between. In germline, CDR1 is MDHEN, CDR2 SYDVKM. CDR3 in amino acids: CASSRYRSAGELFF. Written as DNA, the CDR3 is TGTGCCAGCAGTCGCTACAGGTCGGCCGGGGAGCTGTTTTTT.

The sample holds a few counts of this clonotype. The chain is built from TRBV27 and TRBJ2-7, with 8 bases that match TRBD1. The V and J ends lost 3 bases and 3 bases, in that order; junction bases with no gene match: 7. This CDR3 has 15 residues. CDR1 and CDR2 (germline): MNHEY, SMNVEV (reference sequence). Here the CDR3 DNA reads TGTGCCAGCAGTTTTAGTAGACAGGGGAGCTACGAGCAGTACTTC. Residues: CASSFSRQGSYEQYF.

There are a few counts of this clonotype. This chain connects TRBV7-9 to TRBJ2-1, with D uncertain. Per the germline V gene, CDR1 is SEHNR and CDR2 is FQNEAQ (reference sequence). The CDR3 extends over 14 amino acids. Trimming cost V 5 bases and J 0 bases, with 8 bases left between them. The CDR3 sequence: CASSRVSSYNEQFF. The CDR3 DNA reads TGTGCCAGCAGCAGGGTCAGCTCCTACAATGAGCAGTTCTTC.

The chain joins TRBV7-2 to TRBJ1-2; 7 nucleotides agree with TRBD1. Germline loops: CDR1 SGHTA, CDR2 FQGNSA. This CDR3 contains 17 residues. After removal of 3 bases from V and 6 bases from J, the junction contained 16 bases not matched to a gene. In DNA form, the CDR3 reads TGTGCCAGCAGCTTTAGGCCTGGTGGACAGGAGACGGATGGCTACACCTTC. Residues: CASSFRPGGQETDGYTF. The variable domain in full, completed from reference TRBV7-2 and TRBJ1-2, reads GAGVSQSPSNKVTEKGKDVELRCDPISGHTALYWYRQSLGQGLEFLIYFQGNSAPDKSGLPSDRFSAERTGGSVSTLTIQRTQQEDSAVYLCASSFRPGGQETDGYTFGSGTRLTVV.

The chain joins TRBV20-1 to TRBJ2-5, with 7 bases lining up with TRBD2. CDR1 and CDR2 from the germline V gene are DFQATT and SNEGSKA (reference sequence). V shed 6 bases and J 5 bases; nucleotides not matched to a gene: 6. The CDR3 covers 12 residues. CDR3 protein: CSASSGIETQYF. The DNA of the CDR3 is TGCAGTGCGAGCAGCGGGATTGAGACCCAGTACTTC.

CDR3 sequence (DNA): TGTGCCAGCTGCCGGGGGCTAGCGGGGTACGAGCAGTACTTC. It encodes CASCRGLAGYEQYF. The rearrangement uses TRBV12-3 or TRBV12-4 and TRBJ2-7; 9 nucleotides match TRBD2. The CDR3 totals 14 residues. The junction had 9 bases not matched to a gene; V was cut back by 8 bases and J by 4 bases.

This CDR3 is CASSGRDRPYEQYF. The CDR3 DNA sequence: TGCGCCAGCAGCGGCAGGGACAGACCCTACGAGCAGTACTTC. This chain connects TRBV5-1 to TRBJ2-7; TRBD1 matches at 7 bases. The CDR3 runs to 14 residues. Germline-derived CDR1 and CDR2 are SGHRS and YFSETQ. V dropped 4 bases and J dropped 2; count of bases not matched to a gene: 6.